The rows below give T cell receptor beta chains drawn from one sample of a study of T cells expressing NK-cell markers. TCRdb re-called the 5' RACE reads; every CDR3 protein appears as one record, without DNA. In all, the sample yields 350,000 to 500,000 distinct CDR3 sequences. The sample was blood T cells: a sorted CD56 or NKG2C T cell subset, CD4+ or CD8+ T cells, or bulk PBMC T cells (not recorded which). All receptors derive from a woman aged 18-69 years in good health. Both conserved end residues are part of each CDR3.

j_gene,v_gene,CDR3aa
TRBJ1-1,TRBV5-1,CASSLVPGGSTEAFF
TRBJ2-2,TRBV5-1,CASSGTQGLTGELFF
TRBJ1-1,TRBV4-1,CASSQGTGVNTEAFF
TRBJ2-7,TRBV20-1,CSARDSGIYEQYF
TRBJ2-5,TRBV7-9,CASSLATSIAGMETQYF
TRBJ1-5,TRBV15,CATSRGREVNQPQHF
TRBJ2-1,TRBV20-1,CSAPTSEFSYNEQFF
TRBJ2-1,TRBV29-1,CSVEAAGGPSYNEQFF
TRBJ2-7,TRBV12-3/TRBV12-4,CASRQGQGRVDEQYF
TRBJ1-1,TRBV19,CASSAGTRGNTEAFF
TRBJ1-2,TRBV12-3/TRBV12-4,CASSRTGRTYGYTF
TRBJ1-2,TRBV5-6,CASSLLSGGGYTF
TRBJ2-1,TRBV18,CASSPRDTSSNEQFF
TRBJ2-3,TRBV7-2,CASSLGLAGGYTDTQYF
TRBJ2-1,TRBV20-1,CSAGGQGQEQFF
TRBJ2-1,TRBV7-2,CASSHYLGEQFF
TRBJ1-1,TRBV20-1,CSAGGDTEAFF
TRBJ1-1,TRBV18,CASSPGPGAKGEAFF
TRBJ1-2,TRBV2,CASSEWTVNYGYTF
TRBJ2-2,TRBV14,CATAYHLAGLNTGELFF
TRBJ2-4,TRBV18,CASSPVSGSGRGKNIQYF
TRBJ1-1,TRBV12-5,CASGLFLAGQTMNTEAFF
TRBJ1-1,TRBV20-1,CSAPADNYTEAFF
TRBJ1-2,TRBV20-1,CSARDPPGARYTF